These 24 T cell receptor beta chains were sequenced from one sample in a study of T cell responses to AZD1222 COVID-19 vaccine. Profiling relied on immunoSEQ multiplex PCR, and the TCRdb table lists in-frame clones only, not all of them. The sample records some 130,000 clones, 92% being singletons. The sample here was peripheral blood, taken 28 days after the second AZD1222 dose. All receptors derive from an adult who received the AZD1222 COVID-19 vaccine.

The genes are TRBV7-2 and TRBJ1-3, with 8 bases lining up with TRBD1. CDR1 and CDR2 from the germline V gene are SGHTA and FQGNSA. The CDR3 is made up of 18 amino acids. The trim removed 4 bases at V and 0 bases at J, leaving 11 bases unmatched. The CDR3 DNA follows: TGTGCCAGCAGCTACAGCGCGGACAGGGCATACTCTGGAAACACCATATATTTT. This translates into CASSYSADRAYSGNTIYF. The full variable domain, rest sourced from reference TRBV7-2 and TRBJ1-3, is GAGVSQSPSNKVTEKGKDVELRCDPISGHTALYWYRQSLGQGLEFLIYFQGNSAPDKSGLPSDRFSAERTGGSVSTLTIQRTQQEDSAVYLCASSYSADRAYSGNTIYFGEGSWLTVV.

V and J are TRBV5-6 and TRBJ2-2; tentatively, D is TRBD1 (6 bases). The V gene lost 4 bases and the J gene lost 5 bases, with 15 bases spanning the gap. Germline CDR1 is SGHDT and CDR2 is YYEEEE. The length of the CDR3 is 15 residues. CDR3 bases: TGTGCCAGCAGCGTATATGGGGGCCGGACCGGGGAGCTGTTTTTT. This sequence encodes CASSVYGGRTGELFF.

The CDR3, as DNA: TGTGCCACCATTAACCAGAACAATGAGCAGTTCTTC. It translates to CATINQNNEQFF. This rearrangement joins TRBV24-1 to TRBJ2-1, with D unresolved. Between the trimmed V and J ends, which lost 8 bases and 5 bases, there was a span of 9 bases. The length of the CDR3 is 12 residues. The germline V gene encodes CDR1 KGHDR and CDR2 SFDVKD.

This clone was found once. The chain joins TRBV24-1 to TRBJ2-3, with 9 bases matching TRBD2. V shed 4 bases and J 6 bases; nucleotides not matched to a gene: 10. Germline loops: CDR1 KGHDR, CDR2 SFDVKD. The CDR3 covers 16 residues. DNA for the CDR3: TGTGCCACCAGTGACCGACTAGCGGAGGCGGGGGATACGCAGTATTTT. The encoded protein is CATSDRLAEAGDTQYF.

V is TRBV6-2 or TRBV6-3 and J is TRBJ2-1; a possible D gene is TRBD2 (5 bases). The CDR3 has 14 amino acids. The germline V and J ends were trimmed by 2 bases and 4 bases, with 9 bases remaining between them. From germline, CDR1 is MNHEY and CDR2 SVGEGT. Here the CDR3 DNA reads TGTGCCAGCAGTTACACAGCGGAGTACAATGAGCAGTTCTTC. This sequence encodes CASSYTAEYNEQFF.

The DNA of the CDR3 is TGTGCCAGCAGCTCCACTCGGACAGGGGGTAATTCACCCCTCCACTTT. Its protein product is CASSSTRTGGNSPLHF. The chain links TRBV7-9 to TRBJ1-6, with 10 bases matching TRBD1. The length of the CDR3 is 16 residues. The V and J ends lost 4 bases and 6 bases, in that order; junction bases with no gene match: 6. In germline, CDR1 is SEHNR, CDR2 FQNEAQ (reference sequence).

In this sample, this clone turned up once. V is TRBV27 and J is TRBJ1-6; TRBD1 might be the D (6 bases). This CDR3 contains 14 residues. Germline V gene data show CDR1 as MNHEY and CDR2 as SMNVEV (reference sequence). Trimming pared 4 bases from V and 9 bases from J, leaving 13 bases between. In nucleotides, the CDR3 is TGTGCCAGCAGTTGGGGGCCTGGGGGTTCACCCCTCCACTTT. Its protein is CASSWGPGGSPLHF.

This chain links TRBV28 with TRBJ1-2; possibly TRBD1 for D (6 bases). The ends were cut back, 1 base at V and 0 bases at J, with 15 bases in the middle. The CDR3 covers 17 residues. Germline-derived CDR1 and CDR2 are MDHEN and SYDVKM. The CDR3 region is CASSLFGGQVTNYGYTF. CDR3 nucleotide sequence: TGTGCCAGCAGTTTATTCGGGGGCCAAGTCACTAACTATGGCTACACCTTC.

This chain uses TRBV7-2 with TRBJ2-1; 10 nucleotides agree with TRBD2. This CDR3 contains 15 residues. The trim removed 10 bases at V and 4 bases at J, leaving 10 bases unmatched. CDR1 is SGHTA and CDR2 is FQGNSA in the germline V gene. The CDR3 protein is CATGRTSGVYNEQFF. CDR3 sequence (DNA): TGTGCCACGGGCCGGACTAGCGGAGTGTACAATGAGCAGTTCTTC.

The chain couples TRBV6-4 to TRBJ1-1, with 7 positions matching TRBD1. The CDR3 contains 14 residues. After removal of 8 bases from V and 3 bases from J, the junction contained 9 bases not matched to a gene. Germline CDR1 and CDR2: MRHNA and SNTAGT. Written as DNA, the CDR3 is TGTGCCAGCCCGGACACTCAGGGGGACACTGAAGCTTTCTTT. This encodes CASPDTQGDTEAFF.

The chain is built from TRBV18 and TRBJ1-5; 7 bases fit TRBD1. CDR3 length: 16 residues. Trimming at V came to 3 bases and at J to 4 bases, leaving 9 bases not matched to a gene. Germline CDR1 KGHSH, CDR2 LQKENI. CDR3 DNA sequence: TGTGCCAGCTCACCCAGGGGGGAGGGGCTGAATCAGCCCCAGCATTTT. It specifies CASSPRGEGLNQPQHF.

This clone was counted a single time. V gene TRBV25-1 combines with J gene TRBJ1-1, with a weak D call TRBD1 (6 bases). CDR1 MGHDK and CDR2 SYGVNS come from the germline V gene. With 4 bases removed from V and 6 bases from J, the gap between germline ends came to 15 bases. This CDR3 has 14 amino acids. DNA for the CDR3: TGTGCCAGCAGTGGTTTTGGCAGGGGAGCTGAAGCTTTCTTT. Protein: CASSGFGRGAEAFF.

V is TRBV20-1 and J is TRBJ2-7; TRBD1 agrees at 8 bases. The trim removed 7 bases at V and 7 bases at J, leaving 6 bases unmatched. Germline values: CDR1 DFQATT, CDR2 SNEGSKA (reference sequence). The CDR3 consists of 11 residues. DNA of the CDR3: TGCAGTGGGTTCAGGGGGCAAGAGCAGTACTTC. The encoded protein is CSGFRGQEQYF.

J is TRBJ1-3 and V is TRBV11-1; D not resolved. Germline CDR1 reads SGHAT; CDR2 reads FQDESV (reference sequence). V dropped 5 bases and J dropped 3 bases, with 8 bases sitting between them. The CDR3 totals 13 residues. The CDR3 spells CASSDRIGNTIYF. Written as DNA, the CDR3 is TGTGCCAGCAGCGACCGAATTGGAAACACCATATATTTT.

The chain combines TRBV5-1 with TRBJ1-2, with 7 bases lining up with TRBD1. The length of the CDR3 is 15 residues. The germline CDR1 and CDR2 sequences are SGHRS and YFSETQ. J lost 8 bases, V lost 3 bases, and 13 bases had no gene match. The CDR3 region is CASSSRPLTGKGYTF. DNA of the CDR3: TGCGCCAGCAGCTCACGACCTTTGACAGGGAAAGGCTACACCTTC.

The rearrangement joins TRBV6-5 to TRBJ1-1, with TRBD1 identical over 8 bases. The junction had 5 bases not matched to a gene; V was cut back by 5 bases and J by 3 bases. The CDR3 loop spans 14 amino acids. The germline V gene encodes CDR1 MNHEY and CDR2 SVGAGI. This chain's CDR3 is CASSRTGPYTEAFF. In DNA, the CDR3 is TGTGCCAGCAGTAGGACAGGGCCTTACACTGAAGCTTTCTTT.

About this clone: Distinct nucleotide sequences in the sample also encode this CDR3. The chain combines TRBV19 with TRBJ2-1; D unclear. Trimming pared 3 bases from V and 3 bases from J, leaving 0 bases between. CDR1 is LNHDA, CDR2 SQIVND, per germline (reference sequence). This CDR3 contains 11 residues. CDR3 protein: CASSIYNEQFF. CDR3 nucleotide sequence: TGTGCCAGTAGTATCTACAATGAGCAGTTCTTC.

This clone was counted only a few times. The CDR3 spells CAWSVRRSSVTDTQYF. CDR3 nucleotide sequence: TGTGCCTGGAGTGTACGCCGGTCGTCAGTCACAGATACGCAGTATTTT. This chain joins TRBV30 and TRBJ2-3, with D uncertain. Per germline, CDR1 GTSNPN and CDR2 SVGIG (reference sequence). The CDR3 sequence is 16 residues long. The V gene lost 0 bases and the J gene lost 2 bases, with 15 bases spanning the gap.

The chain links TRBV12-3 or TRBV12-4 to TRBJ1-1; no definite D call. CDR3 length equals 13 residues. V was pared by 7 bases and J by 5 bases, with 14 bases between. Here the CDR3 reads CASNLGRETEAFF. The CDR3 bases are TGTGCCAGCAACTTGGGTCGAGAGACTGAAGCTTTCTTT.

The chain is built from TRBV2 and TRBJ1-5, with D possibly being TRBD1 (6 bases). V dropped 5 bases and J dropped 11 bases, with 13 bases sitting between them. Germline CDR1 reads SNHLY; CDR2 reads FYNNEI. The CDR3 runs to 12 residues. CDR3 bases: TGTGCCAGCAGTCCGGGACATCTGGCCCAGCATTTT. This codes for CASSPGHLAQHF.

The chain links TRBV6-5 to TRBJ1-6, with 7 nucleotides matching TRBD1. CDR3 length: 15 residues. Germline-derived CDR1 and CDR2 are MNHEY and SVGAGI. With 5 bases clipped from V and 3 bases from J, the junction kept 4 bases outside the gene matches. CDR3 region: CASSPGGGYNSPLHF. The CDR3 DNA is TGTGCCAGCAGTCCAGGGGGGGGCTATAATTCACCCCTCCACTTT.

This clone was seen more than once but under ten times. V gene TRBV19 combines with J gene TRBJ1-5; D ambiguous. This CDR3 is built from 14 residues. Trimming shortened V by 2 bases and J by 4 bases, and 9 bases separated the two germline ends. Germline CDR1 is LNHDA and CDR2 is SQIVND (reference sequence). In DNA form, the CDR3 reads TGTGCCAGTAGTATATCTGGCATTAATCAGCCCCAGCATTTT. Protein: CASSISGINQPQHF.

This chain uses TRBV7-9 with TRBJ1-6; 7 nucleotides match TRBD1. Germline CDR1 and CDR2: SEHNR and FQNEAQ (reference sequence). The CDR3 is 16 amino acids. The junction had 9 bases not matched to a gene; V was cut back by 3 bases and J by 7 bases. CDR3 amino acids: CASSFTGVWENSPLHF. The CDR3 nucleotides read TGTGCCAGCAGCTTTACAGGGGTTTGGGAAAATTCACCCCTCCACTTT.

The genes are TRBV7-3 and TRBJ2-4, with 8 bases fitting TRBD1. CDR3 size: 17 residues. Germline V lookup: CDR1 SGHTA, CDR2 FQGTGA. With 3 bases clipped from V and 5 bases from J, the junction kept 12 bases outside the gene matches. This CDR3 is CASSLGPGQAWENIQYF. In DNA, the CDR3 is TGTGCCAGCAGCTTGGGCCCGGGACAGGCCTGGGAAAACATTCAGTACTTC.